The clone carrying this TCR beta chain was seen repeatedly, ten times or more. Its antigen is not identified. RNA transcripts were the template for amplifying TCR beta CDR3 regions. HTBI primers were the set used in a first-round RT-PCR of the TCR CDR3. TCRdb recomputed calls from the multiplex PCR reads with MiXCR, one row per CDR3 protein. Of some 400,000 distinct CDR3 sequences listed, about 15% are singletons. This sample stems from a study of T cells in Graves' hyperthyroidism and ophthalmopathy. Broader study findings: The model forecast ophthalmopathy, anticipating it by a median 6.5 months before onset. Researchers found most expanded thyroid clonotypes above 0.001 in blood as well.

The germline V gene has CDR1 WSHSY and CDR2 SAAADI. V was trimmed by 6 bases and J by 3 bases, leaving 11 bases between them. The CDR3 spans 13 residues. Diagnosis of hyperthyroidism was new in patients aged 18 to 65, and its duration was under 2 months. Fresh peripheral blood, under 11 ml, yielded the PBMCs. The sequenced sample was blood. This clonotype was sampled from a woman aged 55-70 years with Graves' hyperthyroidism. The chain recombines TRBV10-2 with TRBJ2-5; perhaps TRBD2 as D (5 bases). The CDR3 loop is CASRGRGKETQYF. The CDR3 DNA is TGCGCCAGCAGGGGGAGAGGGAAAGAGACCCAGTACTTC.